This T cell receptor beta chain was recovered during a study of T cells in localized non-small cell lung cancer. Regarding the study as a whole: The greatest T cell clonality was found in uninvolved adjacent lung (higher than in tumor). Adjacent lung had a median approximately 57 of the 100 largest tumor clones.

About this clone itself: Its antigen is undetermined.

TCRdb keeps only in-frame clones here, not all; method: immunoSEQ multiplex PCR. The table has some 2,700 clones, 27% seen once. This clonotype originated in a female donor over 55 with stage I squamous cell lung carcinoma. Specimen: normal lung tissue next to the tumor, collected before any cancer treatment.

In DNA form, the CDR3 reads TGTGCCAGCAGCTTAAAGTGGAACACCGGGGAGCTGTTTTTT. Its translation: CASSLKWNTGELFF. This chain uses TRBV11-3 with TRBJ2-2, with D unclear. Germline-derived CDR1 and CDR2 are SGHNT and YENEEA. Trimming cost V 2 bases and J 1 base, with 5 bases left between them. CDR3 length: 14 amino acids.